The 21 T cell receptor beta chains listed next were all sequenced from one sample in a study of Ad26.COV2.S vaccination and SARS-CoV-2 variants. Assay used: immunoSEQ multiplex PCR; TCRdb lists only in-frame clones, some missing. The table has about 98,000 clones, about 78% seen once. The source material was peripheral blood, sampled after recovery from COVID-19. These receptors were obtained from a human donor who had recovered from COVID-19.

V and J are TRBV9 and TRBJ2-5, with D maybe TRBD1 (6 bases). The CDR3 sequence is 15 residues long. Germline lookup yields CDR1 SGDLS and CDR2 YYNGEE. The V end was cut by 3 bases, the J end by 1 base, with 13 bases between. DNA for the CDR3: TGTGCCAGCAGCGCCTCCGGACAGCTCCAAGAGACCCAGTACTTC. This encodes CASSASGQLQETQYF.

V usage is TRBV5-6 and J usage is TRBJ1-6, with no clear D. Trimming cost V 2 bases and J 14 bases, with 8 bases left between them. CDR3 size: 11 residues. Germline lookup yields CDR1 SGHDT and CDR2 YYEEEE. CDR3 residues: CASSFGSTLHF. CDR3 in DNA: TGTGCCAGCAGCTTCGGCTCCACCCTCCACTTT.

The J gene is TRBJ1-2, the V gene TRBV15; 8 nucleotides match TRBD1. Germline assignment: CDR1 LNHNV and CDR2 YYDKDF (reference sequence). The CDR3 runs to 14 residues. The junction had 3 bases not matched to a gene; V was cut back by 2 bases and J by 4 bases. Written as DNA, the CDR3 is TGTGCCACCAGCAGACTTGGGACAGGCTATGGCTACACCTTC. The encoded protein is CATSRLGTGYGYTF.

The rearrangement links TRBV28 to TRBJ2-5; 14 positions match TRBD2. With 5 bases clipped from V and 5 bases from J, the junction kept 4 bases outside the gene matches. The CDR3 is 15 amino acids. Per germline, CDR1 MDHEN and CDR2 SYDVKM. CDR3 sequence (DNA): TGTGCCAGCAGTGGGACTAGCGGGGGTGTGGAGACCCAGTACTTC. It specifies CASSGTSGGVETQYF.

The chain recombines TRBV5-1 with TRBJ2-2; possible D gene TRBD1, 6 bases. This CDR3 has 16 amino acids. Looked up from germline, CDR1 is SGHRS and CDR2 is YFSETQ. V was clipped by 4 bases and J by 0 bases, with 13 bases between them. The DNA of the CDR3 is TGCGCCAGCAGCATTCAGGGGTTCGCGAACACCGGGGAGCTGTTTTTT. Amino acid sequence: CASSIQGFANTGELFF.

This sequence joins TRBV2 and TRBJ1-1, with D maybe TRBD1 (6 bases). This CDR3 is 13 amino acids long. Germline V gene data show CDR1 as SNHLY and CDR2 as FYNNEI. CDR3 nucleotides: TGTGCACTAAATAGGGGGATGAACACTGAAGCTTTCTTT. As protein: CALNRGMNTEAFF.

The genes are TRBV11-2 and TRBJ2-5; D uncertain. Trimming took off 5 bases at V and 5 bases at J, with 9 bases between the two ends. This CDR3 has 12 amino acids. CDR1 and CDR2 from the germline V gene are SGHAT and FQNNGV. CDR3 in DNA: TGTGCCAGCAGCCCCACCCAGGAGACCCAGTACTTC. It specifies CASSPTQETQYF.

The J gene is TRBJ2-1, the V gene TRBV10-3, with TRBD2 as a possible D gene (6 bases). This CDR3 is built from 17 residues. Germline lookup yields CDR1 ENHRY and CDR2 SYGVKD. V was shortened by 2 bases and J by 0 bases, with 14 bases between the two germline ends. CDR3 nucleotides: TGTGCCATCAGTGAGCCTGGCCGGGGGACCTCCTACAATGAGCAGTTCTTC. Translated: CAISEPGRGTSYNEQFF.

The chain combines TRBV9 with TRBJ2-5; 10 nucleotides match TRBD2. CDR1 is SGDLS, CDR2 YYNGEE, per germline. V was clipped by 0 bases and J by 9 bases; unmatched bases: 5. The CDR3 is made up of 14 amino acids. The CDR3 region has the DNA TGTGCCAGCAGCGTAGAGGGAGCGGGGGGGCCCCAGTACTTC. Protein product: CASSVEGAGGPQYF.

V gene TRBV9 combines with J gene TRBJ2-1, with D perhaps matching TRBD2 (5 bases). This CDR3 has 13 residues. CDR1 and CDR2 (germline): SGDLS, YYNGEE. V gave up 0 bases and J gave up 10 bases, with 11 bases separating them. The CDR3 bases are TGTGCCAGCAGCGTAGGTTCCCCGGGAGAGCAGTTCTTC. This translates into CASSVGSPGEQFF.

The chain is built from TRBV3-1 (or the pseudogene TRBV3-2) and TRBJ2-3, with D maybe TRBD1 (6 bases). The V end was cut by 0 bases, the J end by 8 bases, with 21 bases between. The length of the CDR3 is 17 residues. The germline CDR1 and CDR2 sequences are LGHDT and YNNKEL (reference sequence). Here the CDR3 DNA reads TGTGCCAGCAGCCAAGAGCGGGTAAGGGAACAGGGTGGTACGCAGTATTTT. This gives the protein CASSQERVREQGGTQYF.

This chain connects TRBV19 to TRBJ1-3, with a tentative D call TRBD1 (5 bases). The CDR3 sequence is 16 residues long. Per the germline V gene, CDR1 is LNHDA and CDR2 is SQIVND (reference sequence). The germline V and J ends were trimmed by 2 bases and 0 bases, with 11 bases remaining between them. For the CDR3, the DNA is TGTGCCAGTAGTATACTACAGGCTCGCTCTGGAAACACCATATATTTT. Protein: CASSILQARSGNTIYF.

This chain joins TRBV2 and TRBJ2-3, with D hard to call. The germline CDR1 and CDR2 sequences are SNHLY and FYNNEI. V gave up 7 bases and J gave up 7 bases, with 9 bases separating them. The CDR3 is 11 amino acids. The CDR3 reads CASNTKNTQYF. The CDR3 coding sequence is TGTGCCAGCAATACAAAGAATACGCAGTATTTT. The complete variable domain, with remaining parts taken from reference TRBV2 and TRBJ2-3, reads EPEVTQTPSHQVTQMGQEVILRCVPISNHLYFYWYRQILGQKVEFLVSFYNNEISEKSEIFDDQFSVERPDGSNFTLKIRSTKLEDSAMYFCASNTKNTQYFGPGTRLTVL.

The chain links TRBV5-4 to TRBJ1-5; D uncertain. The CDR3 length is 14 residues. Germline CDR1 is SGHNT and CDR2 is YYREEE (reference sequence). The V end was cut by 4 bases, the J end by 4 bases, with 12 bases between. The CDR3 DNA is TGTGCCAGCAGCCCCCTCGGCCAAAATCAGCCCCAGCATTTT. Its protein is CASSPLGQNQPQHF.

In DNA form, the CDR3 reads TGTGCCAGCAGCTTGTGGCAGGGGGTAGTTGTTGACACCATATATTTT. Translated: CASSLWQGVVVDTIYF. This chain connects TRBV5-6 to TRBJ1-3; 7 nucleotides match TRBD1. The germline CDR1 and CDR2 sequences are SGHDT and YYEEEE. CDR3 length: 16 amino acids. J lost 8 bases, V lost 1 base, and 12 bases had no gene match.

This chain connects TRBV30 to TRBJ1-1; D is ambiguous. The CDR3 runs to 12 residues. V lost 0 bases and J 10 bases, leaving 12 bases between the germline ends. Germline V gene lookup returns CDR1 GTSNPN and CDR2 SVGIG (reference sequence). The chain's CDR3 is CAWSVGVLGAFF. In nucleotides, the CDR3 is TGTGCCTGGAGTGTCGGAGTCTTAGGAGCTTTCTTT.

J is TRBJ2-2 and V is TRBV28; D is unresolved. Germline V gives CDR1 MDHEN, CDR2 SYDVKM. The CDR3 totals 13 residues. The V and J ends lost 8 bases and 6 bases respectively, with 13 bases between them. CDR3 sequence (DNA): TGTGCCAGCTCGACCCCAAAGCCCGGGGAGCTGTTTTTT. It translates to CASSTPKPGELFF.

In this sample, this clone turned up a few times. Other DNA sequences within the sample encode an identical CDR3. The rearrangement links TRBV2 to TRBJ1-3; D not certain. The CDR3 length is 13 residues. Germline assignment: CDR1 SNHLY and CDR2 FYNNEI. V lost 4 bases to trimming and J lost 3 bases, with 7 bases between them. This chain's CDR3 is CASSVGVGNTIYF. The CDR3 region has the DNA TGTGCCAGCAGTGTGGGAGTTGGAAACACCATATATTTT.

The rearrangement links TRBV4-1 to TRBJ2-7, with D perhaps matching TRBD1 (6 bases). Germline values: CDR1 MGHRA, CDR2 YSYEKL. The CDR3 is 15 residues long. V shed 1 base and J shed 2 bases, with 12 bases lying between them. Written as DNA, the CDR3 is TGCGCCAGCAGCCAAGGTGACCAGGGGACCTACGAGCAGTACTTC. Protein sequence: CASSQGDQGTYEQYF.

The gene calls are TRBV30 and TRBJ1-1; a possible D gene is TRBD1 (5 bases). This CDR3 region has 14 residues. CDR1 and CDR2 from the germline V gene are GTSNPN and SVGIG (reference sequence). Trimming removed 0 bases at V and 1 base at J, with 9 bases between. In DNA form, the CDR3 reads TGTGCCTGGAGTGTGTTGCAGGGGAACACTGAAGCTTTCTTT. Translating it yields CAWSVLQGNTEAFF.

This rearrangement joins TRBV30 to TRBJ1-1; D perhaps matches TRBD1 (6 bases). The CDR3 runs to 15 residues. Germline lookup yields CDR1 GTSNPN and CDR2 SVGIG (reference sequence). V lost 3 bases to trimming and J lost 1 base, with 15 bases between them. The CDR3 loop is CAWRAGRGGNTEAFF. The CDR3 DNA reads as TGTGCCTGGAGAGCAGGGCGAGGGGGGAACACTGAAGCTTTCTTT.